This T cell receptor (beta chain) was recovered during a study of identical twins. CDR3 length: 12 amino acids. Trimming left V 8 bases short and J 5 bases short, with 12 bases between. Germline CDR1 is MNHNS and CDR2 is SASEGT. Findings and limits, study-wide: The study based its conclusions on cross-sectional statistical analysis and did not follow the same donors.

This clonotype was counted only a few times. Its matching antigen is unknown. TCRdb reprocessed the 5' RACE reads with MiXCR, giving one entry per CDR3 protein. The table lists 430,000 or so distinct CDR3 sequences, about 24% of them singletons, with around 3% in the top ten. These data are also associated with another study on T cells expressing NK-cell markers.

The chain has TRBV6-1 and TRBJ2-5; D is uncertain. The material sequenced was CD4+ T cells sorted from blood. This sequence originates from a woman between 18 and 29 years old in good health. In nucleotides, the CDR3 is TGTGCCAGCCGTGCCGACGGGGAGACCCAGTACTTC. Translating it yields CASRADGETQYF.